These 14 T cell receptor beta chains originate from one sample sequenced in a study of PD-1 blockade in classical Hodgkin lymphoma. Described time point: cycle 4 day 1 (C4D1), after more than five weeks of nivolumab. Each of the patients experienced relapse following autologous stem cell transplantation, and their brentuximab vedotin exposure differed. Using immunoSEQ multiplex PCR, the repertoire was profiled, and TCRdb retains in-frame clones only, with some absent. Seen here are some 18,000 clones, more than 65% observed once, and the top ten hold roughly 20%. The sequencing here drew on peripheral blood mononuclear cells (PBMCs), taken before the fourth cycle of nivolumab. All receptors come from a human donor with classical Hodgkin lymphoma.

There are a few counts of this clone. The chain uses TRBV11-2 and TRBJ1-4; D possibly corresponds to TRBD1 (6 bases). CDR3 size: 15 residues. V shed 5 bases and J shed 4 bases, with 14 bases lying between them. Germline V lookup: CDR1 SGHAT, CDR2 FQNNGV. The CDR3 region has the DNA TGTGCCAGCAGCCAAACCTGGGGGCATAATGAAAAACTGTTTTTT. Its protein product is CASSQTWGHNEKLFF.

The chain employs TRBV4-1 and TRBJ2-3; D may be TRBD2 (6 bases). The CDR3 is 17 residues long. Germline CDR1 reads MGHRA; CDR2 reads YSYEKL. V was clipped by 0 bases and J by 0 bases, with 13 bases between them. The CDR3: CASSQDWAGSSTDTQYF. The CDR3 DNA is TGCGCCAGCAGCCAAGATTGGGCGGGATCTAGCACAGATACGCAGTATTTT.

This clone was observed a few times. This chain uses TRBV5-1 with TRBJ2-2, with TRBD1 matching over 7 bases. Trimming cost V 2 bases and J 1 base; bases outside gene matches: 2. This CDR3 region has 15 residues. The germline CDR1 and CDR2 sequences are SGHRS and YFSETQ. CDR3 amino acids: CASSFWDRNTGELFF. CDR3 coding DNA: TGCGCCAGCAGCTTCTGGGACAGGAACACCGGGGAGCTGTTTTTT.

A single count supports this clone. The same CDR3 also results from other DNA sequences found in this sample. The V call is TRBV10-1, the J call TRBJ2-2; D may be TRBD1 (5 bases). This CDR3 spans 12 amino acids. Germline assignment: CDR1 WNHNN and CDR2 SYGVQD (reference sequence). Trimming stripped 5 bases from V and 4 bases from J, with 5 bases between. CDR3 sequence: CASSTGTGELFF. Written as DNA, the CDR3 is TGCGCCAGCAGTACAGGCACCGGGGAGCTGTTTTTT.

The V and J genes are TRBV6-1 and TRBJ1-2; D call uncertain. Germline V lookup: CDR1 MNHNS, CDR2 SASEGT. This CDR3 is 14 amino acids long. Trimming removed 6 bases at V and 8 bases at J, with 19 bases between. The CDR3 loop is CASRFPGSLWGYTF. As DNA, the CDR3 is TGTGCCAGCAGGTTCCCGGGGTCGCTTTGGGGCTACACCTTC.

The rearrangement joins TRBV10-3 to TRBJ2-3; unclear D gene. V lost 8 bases and J lost 3, with 6 bases in between. Looked up from germline, CDR1 is ENHRY and CDR2 is SYGVKD. This CDR3 has 11 residues. The CDR3 sequence: CAISQTDTQYF. Written as DNA, the CDR3 is TGTGCCATCTCCCAGACAGATACGCAGTATTTT.

This rearrangement joins TRBV10-3 to TRBJ2-1, with 7 bases identical to TRBD2. The CDR3 is 13 amino acids. CDR1 and CDR2 (germline): ENHRY, SYGVKD. Losses at the gene ends were 3 bases for V and 4 bases for J; bases not matched to a gene: 0. This chain's CDR3 is CAISEAGYNEQFF. CDR3 nucleotides: TGTGCCATCAGTGAAGCGGGGTACAATGAGCAGTTCTTC.

The V gene is TRBV5-4, the J gene TRBJ2-1; TRBD2 aligns across 9 bases. Germline-derived CDR1 and CDR2 are SGHNT and YYREEE (reference sequence). After removal of 0 bases from V and 5 bases from J, the junction contained 9 bases not matched to a gene. The CDR3 runs to 17 residues. The CDR3 spells CASSLVSSGNLHNEQFF. CDR3 nucleotide sequence: TGTGCCAGCAGCTTGGTATCTAGCGGGAACCTCCACAATGAGCAGTTCTTC.

The chain has TRBV9 and TRBJ1-1, with a weak D call TRBD1 (5 bases). Trimming cost V 3 bases and J 4 bases, with 13 bases left between them. Per the germline V gene, CDR1 is SGDLS and CDR2 is YYNGEE. This CDR3 has 14 residues. The CDR3 nucleotides are TGTGCCAGCAGCGCCCAGACGGGGGGCACTGAAGCTTTCTTT. Translating it yields CASSAQTGGTEAFF.

The CDR3 loop is CASSFFLGQMNTEAFF. In nucleotides, the CDR3 is TGTGCCAGCAGCTTCTTTTTAGGCCAAATGAACACTGAAGCTTTCTTT. The rearrangement uses TRBV14 and TRBJ1-1, with unresolved D. Germline assignment: CDR1 SGHDN and CDR2 FVKESK. The CDR3 length is 16 residues. V lost 5 bases and J 0 bases, leaving 16 bases between the germline ends.

The chain combines TRBV28 with TRBJ1-1; D is possibly TRBD1 (5 bases). Germline V gene lookup returns CDR1 MDHEN and CDR2 SYDVKM. The ends were cut back, 8 bases at V and 8 bases at J, with 21 bases in the middle. The CDR3 length is 14 residues. CDR3: CASSFTGPRAEAFF. The CDR3, as DNA: TGTGCCAGCTCGTTTACTGGGCCCAGGGCAGAAGCTTTCTTT. Filled out from reference TRBV28 and TRBJ1-1, the complete variable domain reads DVKVTQSSRYLVKRTGEKVFLECVQDMDHENMFWYRQDPGLGLRLIYFSYDVKMKEKGDIPEGYSVSREKKERFSLILESASTNQTSMYLCASSFTGPRAEAFFGQGTRLTVV.

The chain links TRBV18 to TRBJ1-1, with D possibly matching TRBD1 (5 bases). Germline-derived CDR1 and CDR2 are KGHSH and LQKENI. CDR3 length: 15 amino acids. V was pared by 2 bases and J by 7 bases, with 17 bases between. CDR3 protein: CASSPAGLTNGEAFF. CDR3 bases: TGTGCCAGCTCACCAGCGGGACTCACGAATGGTGAAGCTTTCTTT.

The gene calls are TRBV11-3 and TRBJ2-2; no definite D call. The ends were cut back, 0 bases at V and 3 bases at J, with 2 bases in the middle. This CDR3 is built from 13 residues. Germline values: CDR1 SGHNT, CDR2 YENEEA. The CDR3 DNA is TGTGCCAGCAGCTTAGAGGACACCGGGGAGCTGTTTTTT. It codes for CASSLEDTGELFF. The entire variable domain, with the rest obtained from reference TRBV11-3 and TRBJ2-2, is as follows: EAGVVQSPRYKIIEKKQPVAFWCNPISGHNTLYWYLQNLGQGPELLIRYENEEAVDDSQLPKDRFSAERLKGVDSTLKIQPAELGDSAVYLCASSLEDTGELFFGEGSRLTVL.

This sequence joins TRBV9 and TRBJ2-1; D unresolved. Trimming removed 0 bases from V and 5 bases from J, with 3 bases in between. Germline CDR1 and CDR2: SGDLS and YYNGEE. This CDR3 is built from 12 residues. The DNA for the CDR3 is TGTGCCAGCAGCGTAGGCGACAATGAGCAGTTCTTC. Its translation is CASSVGDNEQFF.